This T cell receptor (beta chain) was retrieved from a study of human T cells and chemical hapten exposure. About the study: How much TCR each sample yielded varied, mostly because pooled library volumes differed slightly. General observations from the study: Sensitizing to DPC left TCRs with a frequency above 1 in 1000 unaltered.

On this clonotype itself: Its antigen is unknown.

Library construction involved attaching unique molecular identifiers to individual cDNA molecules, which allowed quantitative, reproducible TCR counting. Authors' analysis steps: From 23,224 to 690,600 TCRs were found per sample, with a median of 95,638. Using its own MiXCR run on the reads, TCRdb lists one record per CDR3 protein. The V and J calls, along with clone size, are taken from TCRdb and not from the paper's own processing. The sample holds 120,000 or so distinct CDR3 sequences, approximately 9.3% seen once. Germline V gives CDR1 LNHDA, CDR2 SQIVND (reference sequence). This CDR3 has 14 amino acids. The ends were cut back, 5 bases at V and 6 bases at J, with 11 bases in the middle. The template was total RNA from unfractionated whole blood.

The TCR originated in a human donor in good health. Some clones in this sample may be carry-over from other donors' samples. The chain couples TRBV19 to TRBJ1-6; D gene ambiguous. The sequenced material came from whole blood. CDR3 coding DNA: TGTGCCAGTAGTTCGGGGAGCCCTAATTCACCCCTCCACTTT. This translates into CASSSGSPNSPLHF.